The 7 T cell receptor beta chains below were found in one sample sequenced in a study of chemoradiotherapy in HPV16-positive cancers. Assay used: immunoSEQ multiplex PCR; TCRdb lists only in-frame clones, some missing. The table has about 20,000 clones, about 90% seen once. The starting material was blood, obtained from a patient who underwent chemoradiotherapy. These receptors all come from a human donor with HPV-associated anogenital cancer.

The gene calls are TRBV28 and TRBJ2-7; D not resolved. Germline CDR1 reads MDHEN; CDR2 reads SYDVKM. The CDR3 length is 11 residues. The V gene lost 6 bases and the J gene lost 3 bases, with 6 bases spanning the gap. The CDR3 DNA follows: TGTGCCAGCAGCTTCAGCTACGAGCAGTACTTC. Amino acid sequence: CASSFSYEQYF.

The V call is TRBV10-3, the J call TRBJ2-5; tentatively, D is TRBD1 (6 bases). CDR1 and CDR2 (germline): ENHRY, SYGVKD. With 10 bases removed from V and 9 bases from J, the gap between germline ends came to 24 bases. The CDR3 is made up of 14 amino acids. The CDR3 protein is CATTAELGGLAQYF. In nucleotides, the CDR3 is TGTGCCACCACCGCTGAGCTAGGGGGATTGGCCCAGTACTTC.

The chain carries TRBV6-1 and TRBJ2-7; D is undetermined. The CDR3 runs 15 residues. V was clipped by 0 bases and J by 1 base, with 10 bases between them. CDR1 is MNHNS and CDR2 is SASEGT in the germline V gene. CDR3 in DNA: TGTGCCAGCAGTGAAGCGGTGTATGGGTCCTACGAGCAGTACTTC. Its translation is CASSEAVYGSYEQYF.

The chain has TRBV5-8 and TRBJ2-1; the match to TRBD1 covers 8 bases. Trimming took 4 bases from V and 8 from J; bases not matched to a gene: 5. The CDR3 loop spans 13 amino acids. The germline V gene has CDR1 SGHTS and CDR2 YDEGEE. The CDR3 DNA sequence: TGTGCCAGCAGCAAGGACAGGGACTATGAGCAGTTCTTC. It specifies CASSKDRDYEQFF.

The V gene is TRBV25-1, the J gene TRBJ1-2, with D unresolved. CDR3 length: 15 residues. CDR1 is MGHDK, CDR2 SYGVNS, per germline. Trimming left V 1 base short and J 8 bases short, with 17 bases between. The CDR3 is CASSEFGQTHRGYTF. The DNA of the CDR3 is TGTGCCAGCAGTGAATTCGGGCAGACCCATCGGGGCTACACCTTC.

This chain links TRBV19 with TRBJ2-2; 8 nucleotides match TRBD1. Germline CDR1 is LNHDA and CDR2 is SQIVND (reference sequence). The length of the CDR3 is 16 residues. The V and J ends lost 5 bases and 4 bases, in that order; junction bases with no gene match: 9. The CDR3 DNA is TGTGCCAGTAGTGACCGGGACAGGTCGTCCACCGGGGAGCTGTTTTTT. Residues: CASSDRDRSSTGELFF.

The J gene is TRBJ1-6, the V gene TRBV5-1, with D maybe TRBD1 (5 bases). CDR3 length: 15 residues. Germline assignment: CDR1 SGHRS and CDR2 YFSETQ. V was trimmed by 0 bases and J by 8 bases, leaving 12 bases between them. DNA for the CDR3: TGCGCCAGCAGCTTGGACCAGGGTACGGATTCACCCCTCCACTTT. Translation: CASSLDQGTDSPLHF. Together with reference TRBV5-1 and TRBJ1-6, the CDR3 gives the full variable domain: KAGVTQTPRYLIKTRGQQVTLSCSPISGHRSVSWYQQTPGQGLQFLFEYFSETQRNKGNFPGRFSGRQFSNSRSEMNVSTLELGDSALYLCASSLDQGTDSPLHFGNGTRLTVT.